A single sample gave rise to the 31 T cell receptor beta chains below, sequenced in a study of OX40 agonist ivuxolimab in advanced cancers. Only in-frame clones appear in the TCRdb table, and some are missing; sequencing was by immunoSEQ multiplex PCR. The table records about 16,000 clones, just over 85% of them present only once. The sequencing here drew on CD4+ or CD8+ T cells sorted from blood, taken in a trial of the OX40 agonist ivuxolimab. The receptors derive from an adult with an advanced solid tumor such as melanoma, head and neck, liver or kidney cancer.

V and J are TRBV27 and TRBJ1-5; D not resolved. This CDR3 contains 13 residues. Germline CDR1 and CDR2: MNHEY and SMNVEV (reference sequence). V was cut by 2 bases and J by 2 bases, with 4 bases left in between. In DNA, the CDR3 is TGTGCCAGCAGTTTAATGGGCAATCAGCCCCAGCATTTT. Residues: CASSLMGNQPQHF.

The chain joins TRBV6-5 to TRBJ2-5; TRBD2 matches at 10 bases. Per the germline V gene, CDR1 is MNHEY and CDR2 is SVGAGI. V was pared by 6 bases and J by 5 bases, with 6 bases of the junction left unmatched. The CDR3 is made up of 14 amino acids. CDR3 nucleotide sequence: TGTGCCAGCAGCTCTCTAGCGGGAGTTGAGACCCAGTACTTC. Residues: CASSSLAGVETQYF.

This clone has more than one count but fewer than ten. The chain links TRBV7-2 to TRBJ2-7, with TRBD2 matching 10 bases. Germline CDR1 is SGHTA and CDR2 is FQGNSA. There are 19 residues in the CDR3. The J segment lost 4 bases and the V segment lost 4 bases, leaving 19 bases of the junction unmatched. The CDR3 DNA reads as TGTGCCAGCAGCTCACGGGAGGTAGCGGGAGGACTTTTGGTATACGAGCAGTACTTC. Protein: CASSSREVAGGLLVYEQYF.

This clone was recorded a few times. The chain is built from TRBV7-3 and TRBJ1-6; the match to TRBD1 covers 8 bases. The trim removed 2 bases at V and 6 bases at J, leaving 3 bases unmatched. CDR3 size: 15 residues. Germline CDR1 and CDR2: SGHTA and FQGTGA. This CDR3 is CASSLAGGANSPLHF. For the CDR3, the DNA is TGTGCCAGCAGCTTAGCAGGGGGCGCTAATTCACCCCTCCACTTT. The full variable domain, completed using reference TRBV7-3 and TRBJ1-6, is GAGVSQTPSNKVTEKGKYVELRCDPISGHTALYWYRQSLGQGPEFLIYFQGTGAADDSGLPNDRFFAVRPEGSVSTLKIQRTERGDSAVYLCASSLAGGANSPLHFGNGTRLTVT.

The chain recombines TRBV29-1 with TRBJ1-2; D remains unclear. With 1 base removed from V and 5 bases from J, the gap between germline ends came to 11 bases. Germline values: CDR1 SQVTM, CDR2 ANQGSEA. There are 13 residues in the CDR3. This CDR3 reads CSVEVRGPYGYTF. CDR3 nucleotides: TGCAGCGTTGAAGTCCGAGGGCCTTATGGCTACACCTTC.

On this clone itself: Relative to the germline gene, one junction end is altered; a read error may explain this. The sample holds other DNA sequences that translate to the same CDR3. The rearrangement uses TRBV6-5 and TRBJ1-5; D perhaps matches TRBD1 (5 bases). Per germline, CDR1 MNHEY and CDR2 SVGAGI. CDR3 length: 13 amino acids. The CDR3 loop reads CASSWSGNQPQHF. DNA of the CDR3: TGTGCCAGCAGCTGGTCAGGGAATCAGCCTCAGCATTTT.

This clone was recorded once. This chain uses TRBV7-8 with TRBJ1-6; D may be TRBD1 (5 bases). The CDR3 extends over 15 amino acids. In germline, CDR1 is SGHVS, CDR2 FQNEAQ. The V end was cut by 3 bases, the J end by 3 bases, with 9 bases between. CDR3 residues: CASSLSGLYNSPLHF. DNA for the CDR3: TGTGCCAGCAGCTTGTCGGGACTCTATAATTCACCCCTCCACTTT.

The chain joins TRBV30 to TRBJ1-5; a weak D match, TRBD1 (5 bases). V was trimmed by 0 bases and J by 8 bases, leaving 11 bases between them. The CDR3 totals 13 residues. Germline loops: CDR1 GTSNPN, CDR2 SVGIG (reference sequence). This CDR3 is CAWSVRDGEPQHF. In DNA, the CDR3 is TGTGCCTGGAGTGTCAGGGATGGAGAGCCCCAGCATTTT.

The chain uses TRBV29-1 and TRBJ2-7; D may be TRBD2 (5 bases). Trimming removed 4 bases at V and 2 bases at J, with 9 bases between. CDR1 and CDR2 from the germline V gene are SQVTM and ANQGSEA. The CDR3 has 12 amino acids. CDR3 in amino acids: CSVGTSTYEQYF. CDR3 in DNA: TGCAGCGTTGGGACTTCTACCTACGAGCAGTACTTC.

The chain uses TRBV27 and TRBJ1-5, with a weak D call TRBD1 (6 bases). V was trimmed by 3 bases and J by 4 bases, leaving 13 bases between them. Germline CDR1 is MNHEY and CDR2 is SMNVEV (reference sequence). The length of the CDR3 is 15 residues. The CDR3 nucleotides are TGTGCCAGCAGTTTCCCCGGACAGTTTAATCAGCCCCAGCATTTT. Its protein product is CASSFPGQFNQPQHF.

This clone was seen only a few times. The chain is built from TRBV5-1 and TRBJ2-1, with 11 bases lining up with TRBD2. The length of the CDR3 is 19 residues. With V trimmed by 0 bases and J by 7 bases, 15 bases remained unmatched. Germline CDR1 SGHRS, CDR2 YFSETQ. CDR3 residues: CASSLARRPGLAVQNEQFF. CDR3 nucleotide sequence: TGCGCCAGCAGCTTGGCCCGGCGGCCGGGACTAGCGGTTCAGAATGAGCAGTTCTTC.

This chain's CDR3 is CASSSGTGGYEQYF. In DNA form, the CDR3 reads TGCGCCAGCAGCTCCGGGACAGGGGGATACGAGCAGTACTTC. This chain links TRBV5-1 with TRBJ2-7; TRBD1 matches 11 bases. CDR1 and CDR2 from the germline V gene are SGHRS and YFSETQ. V lost 3 bases and J lost 4; bases outside the gene matches: 3. The CDR3 contains 14 residues. Drawing the rest from reference TRBV5-1 and TRBJ2-7, the complete variable domain is KAGVTQTPRYLIKTRGQQVTLSCSPISGHRSVSWYQQTPGQGLQFLFEYFSETQRNKGNFPGRFSGRQFSNSRSEMNVSTLELGDSALYLCASSSGTGGYEQYFGPGTRLTVT.

The table lists this clone with a few counts. V is TRBV23-1 and J is TRBJ1-5, with TRBD1 identical over 7 bases. TRBV23-1 is filed as an ORF, its function uncertain. The J segment lost 0 bases and the V segment lost 8 bases, leaving 1 base of the junction unmatched. The CDR3 runs 13 residues. CDR3: CASRTGSNQPQHF. CDR3 sequence (DNA): TGCGCCAGCCGGACAGGTAGCAATCAGCCCCAGCATTTT.

V usage is TRBV5-6 and J usage is TRBJ2-5; D is unresolved. CDR1 is SGHDT and CDR2 is YYEEEE in the germline V gene. The CDR3 spans 15 residues. The V gene lost 4 bases and the J gene lost 5 bases, with 18 bases spanning the gap. This CDR3 reads CASSPLSRRSETQYF. CDR3 sequence (DNA): TGTGCCAGCAGCCCTCTGTCGCGGAGAAGCGAGACCCAGTACTTC.

In DNA form, the CDR3 reads TGCGCCAGCAGCCAAGGGGGTGGCAGGAGCTCCTACGAGCAGTACTTC. Translating gives CASSQGGGRSSYEQYF. This sequence joins TRBV4-1 and TRBJ2-7; D not resolved. The germline V gene encodes CDR1 MGHRA and CDR2 YSYEKL. V lost 1 base to trimming and J lost 0 bases, with 13 bases between them. CDR3 length: 16 amino acids.

As DNA, the CDR3 is TGTGCCAGCACCTCCACGGAGACCCAGTACTTC. It encodes CASTSTETQYF. This chain uses TRBV7-2 with TRBJ2-5; D not certain. Trimming shortened V by 7 bases and J by 5 bases, and 8 bases separated the two germline ends. This CDR3 has 11 residues. In germline, CDR1 is SGHTA, CDR2 FQGNSA.

The chain is built from TRBV7-7 and TRBJ2-1; TRBD1 is a possible D gene (6 bases). Trimming took off 6 bases at V and 0 bases at J, with 15 bases between the two ends. The CDR3 covers 16 residues. The germline CDR1 and CDR2 sequences are SSHAT and FNYEAQ (reference sequence). DNA of the CDR3: TGTGCCAGCAGTTCCAGGGGCTCCTTCTCCTACAATGAGCAGTTCTTC. This sequence encodes CASSSRGSFSYNEQFF.

This sequence joins TRBV5-4 and TRBJ1-1, with a tentative D call TRBD1 (6 bases). V gave up 0 bases and J gave up 1 base, with 16 bases separating them. Germline CDR1 SGHNT, CDR2 YYREEE (reference sequence). CDR3 length equals 17 residues. CDR3 residues: CASSLVGGTAGNTEAFF. Here the CDR3 DNA reads TGTGCCAGCAGCTTGGTAGGGGGAACGGCGGGGAACACTGAAGCTTTCTTT.

This chain uses TRBV5-1 with TRBJ2-4; 8 bases are a match to TRBD2. The length of the CDR3 is 13 residues. The V and J ends lost 4 bases and 13 bases, in that order; junction bases with no gene match: 10. CDR1 and CDR2 from the germline V gene are SGHRS and YFSETQ. DNA of the CDR3: TGCGCCAGCAGCCCGGGAGGGGAAGGCTTGCAGTACTTC. The encoded protein is CASSPGGEGLQYF.

The J gene is TRBJ2-7, the V gene TRBV10-2; the match to TRBD2 covers 11 bases. This CDR3 spans 14 amino acids. V dropped 6 bases and J dropped 3; count of bases not matched to a gene: 4. CDR1 and CDR2 from the germline V gene are WSHSY and SAAADI. The CDR3 nucleotides are TGCGCCAGCAGAATTACTAGCGGGAGCTACGAGCAGTACTTC. The encoded protein is CASRITSGSYEQYF.

This chain joins TRBV5-1 and TRBJ1-4; D remains ambiguous. This CDR3 is 14 amino acids long. Trimming left V 4 bases short and J 4 bases short, with 11 bases between. Germline V CDR1 and CDR2: SGHRS, YFSETQ. The CDR3 loop reads CASSPGGGNEKLFF. The DNA for the CDR3 is TGCGCCAGCAGCCCGGGAGGAGGTAATGAAAAACTGTTTTTT.

In this sample, this clone turned up once. This rearrangement joins TRBV7-2 to TRBJ2-3, with TRBD2 as a possible D gene (6 bases). Germline CDR1 and CDR2: SGHTA and FQGNSA. Trimming stripped 8 bases from V and 5 bases from J, with 14 bases between. The CDR3 length is 13 residues. The CDR3 region is CASAFGGGDTQYF. CDR3 sequence (DNA): TGTGCCAGCGCATTTGGGGGAGGAGATACGCAGTATTTT. Drawing the rest from reference TRBV7-2 and TRBJ2-3, the complete variable domain is GAGVSQSPSNKVTEKGKDVELRCDPISGHTALYWYRQSLGQGLEFLIYFQGNSAPDKSGLPSDRFSAERTGGSVSTLTIQRTQQEDSAVYLCASAFGGGDTQYFGPGTRLTVL.

The chain uses TRBV2 and TRBJ1-1; tentatively, D is TRBD1 (6 bases). Deletions cut 4 bases from V and 3 bases from J, with 12 bases between. The CDR3 is 14 amino acids. CDR1 is SNHLY, CDR2 FYNNEI, per germline. DNA for the CDR3: TGTGCCAGCAGTGCCGAGGGGGGGTACACTGAAGCTTTCTTT. This codes for CASSAEGGYTEAFF.

The chain links TRBV27 to TRBJ2-2; either TRBD1 or TRBD2 may supply D (6 bases each). Per the germline V gene, CDR1 is MNHEY and CDR2 is SMNVEV (reference sequence). The CDR3 extends over 15 amino acids. V was shortened by 2 bases and J by 5 bases, with 12 bases between the two germline ends. CDR3 in DNA: TGTGCCAGCAGTTTACACAGGGCGGGAACCGGGGAGCTGTTTTTT. Its translation is CASSLHRAGTGELFF.

In the case of this clone: The germline gene is not matched at one end of the junction; a read error may be the cause. The gene calls are TRBV28 and TRBJ1-2; no clear D. Per the germline V gene, CDR1 is MDHEN and CDR2 is SYDVKM. This CDR3 has 13 amino acids. The CDR3 nucleotides are TGTGCCAGCCGTTTGACGGGGTTGTATGGCTACACCTTC. Amino acids: CASRLTGLYGYTF.

The chain carries TRBV7-2 and TRBJ2-3, with 11 bases that match TRBD2. CDR1 and CDR2 (germline): SGHTA, FQGNSA. The CDR3 is 15 residues long. The trim removed 2 bases at V and 6 bases at J, leaving 4 bases unmatched. Written as DNA, the CDR3 is TGTGCCAGCAGCTTACTTCCTAGCGGGAGGGATACGCAGTATTTT. Translated, it gives CASSLLPSGRDTQYF.

This chain uses TRBV6-5 with TRBJ1-2; possibly TRBD1 for D (5 bases). Trimming cost V 7 bases and J 2 bases, with 11 bases left between them. The CDR3 totals 13 residues. Germline CDR1 and CDR2: MNHEY and SVGAGI. CDR3 in DNA: TGTGCCAGCACCCCGGGGCCGAACTATGGCTACACCTTC. It specifies CASTPGPNYGYTF.

The gene calls are TRBV6-5 and TRBJ1-5, with a weak D call TRBD1 (6 bases). The CDR3 loop spans 15 amino acids. The V end lost 2 bases, the J end lost 6 bases, and 14 bases lay between the germline ends. Germline CDR1 reads MNHEY; CDR2 reads SVGAGI. In nucleotides, the CDR3 is TGTGCCAGCAGTTACGCGCCGGGGGGCTCTCAGCCCCAGCATTTT. Protein product: CASSYAPGGSQPQHF.

The V and J genes are TRBV7-8 and TRBJ1-1; perhaps TRBD1 as D (6 bases). Per germline, CDR1 SGHVS and CDR2 FQNEAQ. The CDR3 contains 17 residues. Trimming left V 1 base short and J 5 bases short, with 20 bases between. CDR3 loop: CASSLVFGQGRWTEAFF. The CDR3 DNA reads TGTGCCAGCAGCTTAGTTTTTGGCCAGGGGCGGTGGACTGAAGCTTTCTTT.

This chain uses TRBV4-1 with TRBJ1-5; 7 positions agree with TRBD1. The germline V gene has CDR1 MGHRA and CDR2 YSYEKL. V was clipped by 1 base and J by 6 bases; unmatched bases: 9. This CDR3 region has 16 residues. DNA for the CDR3: TGCGCCAGCAGCCAAGGATCCGGGACAGTTGTTCAGCCCCAGCATTTT. Translation gives CASSQGSGTVVQPQHF.

This sequence joins TRBV6-1 and TRBJ1-5; D gene uncertain. There are 12 residues in the CDR3. Between the trimmed V and J ends, which lost 8 bases and 4 bases, there was a span of 9 bases. Germline CDR1 is MNHNS and CDR2 is SASEGT. As DNA, the CDR3 is TGTGCCAGCGCGCGTACAAATCAGCCCCAGCATTTT. Translating it yields CASARTNQPQHF.